The 17 T cell receptor beta chains given below trace back to one sample, sequenced in a study of beta chain features in type 1 diabetes. TCRB transcripts that were expressed got sequenced, as all of the isolated RNA had been reverse transcribed. Generated by immunoSEQ multiplex PCR, the TCRdb table keeps only in-frame clones and is missing some. Among 450,000 to 600,000 clones listed, 30% were seen once. The sample taken for sequencing was naive CD4+ T cells from blood. The origin of the receptors is a man aged 18-30 years in good health.

The chain is built from TRBV11-2 and TRBJ2-3, with 8 bases aligning to TRBD2. CDR3 length equals 16 residues. V lost 1 base to trimming and J lost 2 bases; unmatched junction nucleotides: 5. In germline, CDR1 is SGHAT, CDR2 FQNNGV. CDR3: CASSLGAGAFTDTQYF. The CDR3 nucleotides are TGTGCCAGCAGCTTAGGAGCGGGGGCCTTCACAGATACGCAGTATTTT. The whole variable domain, filled in from reference TRBV11-2 and TRBJ2-3, reads EAGVAQSPRYKIIEKRQSVAFWCNPISGHATLYWYQQILGQGPKLLIQFQNNGVVDDSQLPKDRFSAERLKGVDSTLKIQPAKLEDSAVYLCASSLGAGAFTDTQYFGPGTRLTVL.

This clone was detected a few times. This chain connects TRBV29-1 to TRBJ2-3; D is ambiguous. Trimming cost V 7 bases and J 0 bases, with 8 bases left between them. CDR1 is SQVTM, CDR2 ANQGSEA, per germline. This CDR3 region has 12 residues. The CDR3 coding sequence is TGCAGCGCTAGGACCAGCACAGATACGCAGTATTTT. This codes for CSARTSTDTQYF.

In its sample, this clone was seen a few times. J is TRBJ2-1 and V is TRBV29-1; 13 bases agree with TRBD2. The junction had 6 bases not matched to a gene; V was cut back by 4 bases and J by 3 bases. This CDR3 comprises 16 residues. Germline V gives CDR1 SQVTM, CDR2 ANQGSEA. The CDR3 here is CSVVPRTSGSYNEQFF. CDR3 coding DNA: TGCAGCGTTGTCCCCCGGACTAGCGGGAGCTACAATGAGCAGTTCTTC.

In nucleotides, the CDR3 is TGTGCCAGCAGCCCCGGACTAGCGTGGGACGAGCAGTACTTC. It specifies CASSPGLAWDEQYF. The chain recombines TRBV7-2 with TRBJ2-7; 9 bases match TRBD2. Germline trimming cut 5 bases from V and 5 bases from J; bases unmatched to any gene: 7. This CDR3 is 14 amino acids long. CDR1 and CDR2 (germline): SGHTA, FQGNSA.

The chain has TRBV6-5 and TRBJ2-7; D is possibly TRBD1 or TRBD2 (5 bases each). This CDR3 is built from 15 residues. Trimming removed 3 bases from V and 2 bases from J, with 14 bases in between. Germline V lookup: CDR1 MNHEY, CDR2 SVGAGI. CDR3 DNA: TGTGCCAGCAGTTATTTGGGGACGGCGACCTACGAGCAGTACTTC. This encodes CASSYLGTATYEQYF.

The V gene is TRBV6-1, the J gene TRBJ2-7, with TRBD2 matching over 7 bases. The CDR3 consists of 13 residues. The V segment lost 5 bases and the J segment 2 bases; nucleotides outside the gene matches: 3. The germline gives CDR1 MNHNS, CDR2 SASEGT. The CDR3 DNA reads as TGTGCCAGCAGTCCTAGCGGTACCTACGAGCAGTACTTC. As protein: CASSPSGTYEQYF.

The CDR3 nucleotides are TGTGCCAGCAGCTTCAGAGGCAGGGACGAGCAGTACTTC. Translation: CASSFRGRDEQYF. This rearrangement joins TRBV7-2 to TRBJ2-7, with D possibly matching TRBD1 (5 bases). The length of the CDR3 is 13 residues. Germline-derived CDR1 and CDR2 are SGHTA and FQGNSA. With 3 bases removed from V and 5 bases from J, the gap between germline ends came to 11 bases.

With regard to this clone: Other nucleotide sequences from this sample produce the same CDR3. The V and J genes are TRBV25-1 and TRBJ2-1; D ambiguous. Trimming pared 4 bases from V and 4 bases from J, leaving 2 bases between. The germline gives CDR1 MGHDK, CDR2 SYGVNS. CDR3 size: 11 residues. The CDR3 spells CASSGYNEQFF. CDR3 nucleotides: TGTGCCAGCAGTGGTTACAATGAGCAGTTCTTC. The variable domain in full, with the rest retrieved from reference TRBV25-1 and TRBJ2-1, is EADIYQTPRYLVIGTGKKITLECSQTMGHDKMYWYQQDPGMELHLIHYSYGVNSTEKGDLSSESTVSRIRTEHFPLTLESARPSHTSQYLCASSGYNEQFFGPGTRLTVL.

This clone occurred a few times. This sequence joins TRBV7-2 and TRBJ2-1, with TRBD1 matching 8 bases. This CDR3 comprises 15 residues. CDR1 and CDR2 from the germline V gene are SGHTA and FQGNSA. Losses at the gene ends were 5 bases for V and 3 bases for J; bases not matched to a gene: 6. The CDR3 loop is CASSPHDRGYNEQFF. Written as DNA, the CDR3 is TGTGCCAGCAGCCCCCACGACAGGGGCTACAATGAGCAGTTCTTC. The full variable domain, rest sourced from reference TRBV7-2 and TRBJ2-1, is GAGVSQSPSNKVTEKGKDVELRCDPISGHTALYWYRQSLGQGLEFLIYFQGNSAPDKSGLPSDRFSAERTGGSVSTLTIQRTQQEDSAVYLCASSPHDRGYNEQFFGPGTRLTVL.

The chain carries TRBV5-1 and TRBJ2-7; D is perhaps TRBD1 (5 bases). The CDR3 sequence is 14 residues long. Deletions cut 3 bases from V and 0 bases from J, with 10 bases between. The germline V gene encodes CDR1 SGHRS and CDR2 YFSETQ. CDR3 sequence reads: CASSSPTDSYEQYF. For the CDR3, the DNA is TGCGCCAGCAGCTCGCCGACAGACTCCTACGAGCAGTACTTC.

CDR3 DNA: TGTGCCACCAGCAGAGGCCCAAGGGAGACGGGGGAGCAGTTCTTC. It yields the protein CATSRGPRETGEQFF. This sequence joins TRBV15 and TRBJ2-1; possible D gene TRBD2, 5 bases. In germline, CDR1 is LNHNV, CDR2 YYDKDF (reference sequence). The CDR3 covers 15 residues. V lost 1 base and J 10 bases, leaving 17 bases between the germline ends.

The chain uses TRBV29-1 and TRBJ1-2, with D maybe TRBD1 (6 bases). The V end lost 4 bases, the J end lost 2 bases, and 14 bases lay between the germline ends. The CDR3 spans 14 residues. Germline CDR1 SQVTM, CDR2 ANQGSEA. Here the CDR3 reads CSVGSGAPNYGYTF. Written as DNA, the CDR3 is TGCAGCGTTGGGTCAGGGGCCCCGAACTATGGCTACACCTTC.

This clone has a handful of counts. The genes are TRBV28 and TRBJ2-5; 12 nucleotides line up with TRBD2. The length of the CDR3 is 15 residues. Germline lookup yields CDR1 MDHEN and CDR2 SYDVKM. The V and J ends lost 7 bases and 5 bases, in that order; junction bases with no gene match: 8. The CDR3 is CASTSTSGRWETQYF. The CDR3 bases are TGTGCCAGCACCTCGACTAGCGGGAGATGGGAGACCCAGTACTTC.

The table lists this clone with a few counts. V gene TRBV29-1 combines with J gene TRBJ2-7, with TRBD2 identical over 9 bases. The CDR3 consists of 14 residues. J was trimmed by 4 bases and V by 4 bases; bases with no gene match: 8. Germline V CDR1 and CDR2: SQVTM, ANQGSEA. CDR3 residues: CSVGKTSGIYEQYF. CDR3 DNA: TGCAGCGTTGGTAAGACTAGCGGTATATACGAGCAGTACTTC.

In its sample, this clone was seen a few times. The genes are TRBV7-8 and TRBJ2-7; 11 bases line up with TRBD1. V shed 1 base and J 6 bases; nucleotides not matched to a gene: 5. The CDR3 is made up of 15 amino acids. From germline, CDR1 is SGHVS and CDR2 FQNEAQ. CDR3 DNA sequence: TGTGCCAGCAGCTTAGTTGGGACAGGGGGACGCGAGCAGTACTTC. Translating it yields CASSLVGTGGREQYF.

This clone turned up a few times. This rearrangement joins TRBV5-4 to TRBJ2-3; D not resolved. There are 14 residues in the CDR3. The germline V and J ends were trimmed by 0 bases and 0 bases, with 5 bases remaining between them. The germline V gene encodes CDR1 SGHNT and CDR2 YYREEE (reference sequence). CDR3 in amino acids: CASSLGRSTDTQYF. CDR3 DNA: TGTGCCAGCAGCTTGGGCCGAAGCACAGATACGCAGTATTTT.

This rearrangement joins TRBV30 to TRBJ1-5; D unclear. Germline assignment: CDR1 GTSNPN and CDR2 SVGIG (reference sequence). This CDR3 has 13 amino acids. Trimming stripped 4 bases from V and 0 bases from J, with 7 bases between. CDR3 loop: CAWNRDSNQPQHF. CDR3 bases: TGTGCCTGGAACCGCGATAGCAATCAGCCCCAGCATTTT.